The 5 T cell receptor beta chains presented below share a single source sample, sequenced in a study of OX40 agonist ivuxolimab in advanced cancers. Method: immunoSEQ multiplex PCR; TCRdb's copy keeps in-frame clones and lacks some. There are approximately 94,000 clones in the sample; under 95% occur only once, and around 3.4% lies in the top ten. Sequencing was performed on CD4+ or CD8+ T cells sorted from blood, taken in a trial of the OX40 agonist ivuxolimab. The receptor set was obtained from an adult with an advanced solid tumor such as melanoma, head and neck, liver or kidney cancer.

This chain connects TRBV7-8 to TRBJ2-7; 10 positions match TRBD1. Germline values: CDR1 SGHVS, CDR2 FQNEAQ. After removal of 2 bases from V and 3 bases from J, the junction contained 10 bases not matched to a gene. The CDR3 is 17 residues long. This CDR3 is CASSLPSGTGDSYEQYF. The CDR3 region has the DNA TGTGCCAGCAGCTTACCATCCGGGACAGGGGATAGCTACGAGCAGTACTTC.

V gene TRBV4-2 combines with J gene TRBJ2-7; tentative D call: TRBD2 (5 bases). Trimming stripped 5 bases from V and 4 bases from J, with 15 bases between. The germline CDR1 and CDR2 sequences are LGHNA and YNFKEQ. CDR3 length: 14 residues. The CDR3 protein is CASSAGLDQYEQYF. CDR3 in DNA: TGTGCCAGCAGCGCCGGACTGGACCAATACGAGCAGTACTTC.

J is TRBJ2-1 and V is TRBV9; TRBD2 might be the D (5 bases). The CDR3 length is 13 residues. Germline loops: CDR1 SGDLS, CDR2 YYNGEE. Trimming pared 3 bases from V and 5 bases from J, leaving 9 bases between. The DNA for the CDR3 is TGTGCCAGCAGCGACGACGGGGACAATGAGCAGTTCTTC. Its translation: CASSDDGDNEQFF.

The V gene is TRBV19, the J gene TRBJ2-3; D call uncertain. CDR3 length equals 15 residues. Trimming removed 2 bases at V and 4 bases at J, with 13 bases between. CDR1 and CDR2 from the germline V gene are LNHDA and SQIVND (reference sequence). CDR3: CASSIYLYLSDTQYF. The DNA for the CDR3 is TGTGCCAGTAGTATATATTTATACCTTTCAGATACGCAGTATTTT.

The CDR3 protein is CASSLVQGTYEQYF. DNA of the CDR3: TGTGCCAGCAGCTTGGTGCAGGGGACCTACGAGCAGTACTTC. The V and J genes are TRBV5-5 and TRBJ2-7; perhaps TRBD1 as D (6 bases). V lost 0 bases and J 2 bases, leaving 9 bases between the germline ends. The CDR3 is 14 residues long. Germline V gene data show CDR1 as SGHKS and CDR2 as YYEKEE (reference sequence).